Sequencing of this T cell receptor (beta chain) was carried out in a study of CD4 T cells in relation to SARS-CoV-2 and coronaviruses. Study-level background: ViraFEST: roughly ten-day antigen culture of PBMCs, then TCR beta CDR3 sequencing.

Produced via immunoSEQ multiplex PCR; TCRdb's table is partial and in-frame only. Among 35,000 or so clones, around 85% were seen once, and the ten largest hold 6% to 8%. Points on this clone: The antigen is undetermined.

Overall study findings and caveats: Samples before the pandemic and after infection were not matched within any donor. In approximately 71% of donors, memory CD4+ clonotypes crossrecognized SARS-CoV-2 and at least one common cold coronavirus spike.

V was pared by 4 bases and J by 6 bases, with 8 bases between. Germline lookup yields CDR1 SGHNT and CDR2 YYREEE (reference sequence). This CDR3 is 12 amino acids long. The sample comprised naive CD4+ T cells from PBMCs, cultured in vitro. The subset was: naive CD4+ T cells isolated by negative enrichment. This TCR derives from an adult with COVID-19. The chain uses TRBV5-4 and TRBJ2-1; D unclear. The CDR3 DNA reads TGTGCCAGCAGCGAACAACTCAATGAGCAGTTCTTC. Amino acids: CASSEQLNEQFF.